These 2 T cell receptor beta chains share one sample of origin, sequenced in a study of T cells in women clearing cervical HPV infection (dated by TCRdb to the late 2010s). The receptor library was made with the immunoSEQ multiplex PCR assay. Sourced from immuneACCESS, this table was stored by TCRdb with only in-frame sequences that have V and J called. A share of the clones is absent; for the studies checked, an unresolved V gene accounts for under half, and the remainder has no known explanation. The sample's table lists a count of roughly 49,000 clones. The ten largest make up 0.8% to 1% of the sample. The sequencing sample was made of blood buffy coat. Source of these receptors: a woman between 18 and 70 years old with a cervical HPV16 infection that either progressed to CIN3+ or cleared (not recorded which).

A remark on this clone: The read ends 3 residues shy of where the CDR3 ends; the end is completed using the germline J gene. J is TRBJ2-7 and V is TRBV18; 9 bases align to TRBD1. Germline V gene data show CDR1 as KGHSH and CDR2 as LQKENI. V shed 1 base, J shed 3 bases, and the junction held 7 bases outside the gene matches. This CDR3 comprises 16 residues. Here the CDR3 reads CASSPRSATGGYEQYF. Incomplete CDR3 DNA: TGTGCCAGCTCACCACGATCCGCGACAGGGGGCTACGAG.

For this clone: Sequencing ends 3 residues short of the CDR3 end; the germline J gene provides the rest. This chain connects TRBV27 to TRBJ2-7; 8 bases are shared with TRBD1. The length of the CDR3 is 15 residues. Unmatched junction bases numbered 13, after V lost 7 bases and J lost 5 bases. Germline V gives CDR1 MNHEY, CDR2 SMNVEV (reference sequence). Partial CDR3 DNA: TGTGCCAGCACCAAAAATCAGGGACAGGCCGACGAG. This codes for CASTKNQGQADE. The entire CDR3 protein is CASTKNQGQADEQYF.